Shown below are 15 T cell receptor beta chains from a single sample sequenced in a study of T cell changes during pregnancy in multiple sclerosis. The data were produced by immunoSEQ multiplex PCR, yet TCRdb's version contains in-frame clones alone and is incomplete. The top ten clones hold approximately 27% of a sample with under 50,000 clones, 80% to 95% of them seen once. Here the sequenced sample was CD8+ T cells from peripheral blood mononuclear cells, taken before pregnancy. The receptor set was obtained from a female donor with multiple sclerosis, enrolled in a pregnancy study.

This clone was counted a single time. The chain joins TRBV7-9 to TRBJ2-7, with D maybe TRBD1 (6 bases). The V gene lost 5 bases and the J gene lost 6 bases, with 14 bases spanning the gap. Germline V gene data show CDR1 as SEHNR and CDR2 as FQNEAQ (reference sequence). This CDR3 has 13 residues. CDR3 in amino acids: CASSTRVGGEQYF. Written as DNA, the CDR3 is TGTGCCAGCAGCACCAGAGTAGGGGGCGAGCAGTACTTC. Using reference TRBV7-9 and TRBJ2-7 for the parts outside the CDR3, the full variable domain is DTGVSQNPRHKITKRGQNVTFRCDPISEHNRLYWYRQTLGQGPEFLTYFQNEAQLEKSRLLSDRFSAERPKGSFSTLEIQRTEQGDSAMYLCASSTRVGGEQYFGPGTRLTVT.

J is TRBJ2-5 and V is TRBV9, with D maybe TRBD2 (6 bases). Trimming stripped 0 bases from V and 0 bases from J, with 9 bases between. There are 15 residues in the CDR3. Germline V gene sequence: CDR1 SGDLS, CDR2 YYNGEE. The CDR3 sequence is CASSVVGGYQETQYF. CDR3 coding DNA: TGTGCCAGCAGCGTAGTGGGGGGTTACCAAGAGACCCAGTACTTC.

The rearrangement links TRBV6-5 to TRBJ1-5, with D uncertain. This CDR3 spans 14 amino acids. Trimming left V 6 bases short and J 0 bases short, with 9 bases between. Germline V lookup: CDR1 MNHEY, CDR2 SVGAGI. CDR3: CASSSRGSNQPQHF. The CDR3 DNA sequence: TGTGCCAGCAGCTCCCGAGGTAGCAATCAGCCCCAGCATTTT.

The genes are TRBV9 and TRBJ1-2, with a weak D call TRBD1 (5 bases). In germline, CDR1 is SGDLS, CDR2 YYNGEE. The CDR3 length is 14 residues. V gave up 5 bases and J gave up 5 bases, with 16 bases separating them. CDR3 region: CASRGEGSGYGYTF. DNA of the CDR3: TGTGCCAGCAGAGGGGAGGGCTCAGGATATGGCTACACCTTC. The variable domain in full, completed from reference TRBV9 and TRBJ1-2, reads DSGVTQTPKHLITATGQRVTLRCSPRSGDLSVYWYQQSLDQGLQFLIQYYNGEERAKGNILERFSAQQFPDLHSELNLSSLELGDSALYFCASRGEGSGYGYTFGSGTRLTVV.

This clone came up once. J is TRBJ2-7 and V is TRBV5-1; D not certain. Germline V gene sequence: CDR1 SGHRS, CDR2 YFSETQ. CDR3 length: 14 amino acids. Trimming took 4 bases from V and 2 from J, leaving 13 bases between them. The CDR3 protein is CASSSPEAAYEQYF. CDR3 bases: TGCGCCAGCAGCAGCCCCGAGGCGGCCTACGAGCAGTACTTC. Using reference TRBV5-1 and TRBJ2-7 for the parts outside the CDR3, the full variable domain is KAGVTQTPRYLIKTRGQQVTLSCSPISGHRSVSWYQQTPGQGLQFLFEYFSETQRNKGNFPGRFSGRQFSNSRSEMNVSTLELGDSALYLCASSSPEAAYEQYFGPGTRLTVT.

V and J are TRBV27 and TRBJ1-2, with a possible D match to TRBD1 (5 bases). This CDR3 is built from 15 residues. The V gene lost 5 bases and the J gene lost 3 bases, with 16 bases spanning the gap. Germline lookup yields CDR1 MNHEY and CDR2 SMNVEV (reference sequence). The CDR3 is CASSLASGGDYGYTF. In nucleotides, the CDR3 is TGTGCCAGCAGTCTCGCCTCGGGGGGGGACTATGGCTACACCTTC.

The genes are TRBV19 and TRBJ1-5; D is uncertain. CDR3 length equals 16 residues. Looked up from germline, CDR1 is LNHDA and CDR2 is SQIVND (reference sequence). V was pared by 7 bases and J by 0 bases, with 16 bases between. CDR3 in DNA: TGTGCCAGTAATCGGGGTCTCTTCTATAGCAATCAGCCCCAGCATTTT. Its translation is CASNRGLFYSNQPQHF.

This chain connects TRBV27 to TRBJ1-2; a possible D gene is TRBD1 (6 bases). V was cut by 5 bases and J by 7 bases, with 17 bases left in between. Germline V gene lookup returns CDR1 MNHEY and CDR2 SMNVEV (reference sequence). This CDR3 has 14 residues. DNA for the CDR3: TGTGCCAGCAGTCCGCCTGGGACAACACGTGGCTACACCTTC. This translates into CASSPPGTTRGYTF.

The CDR3 is CASSETGRIQYF. The CDR3 bases are TGTGCCAGCAGCGAGACAGGGCGGATTCAGTACTTC. J is TRBJ2-4 and V is TRBV9, with 7 bases lining up with TRBD1. Germline V gene lookup returns CDR1 SGDLS and CDR2 YYNGEE. The CDR3 totals 12 residues. V trimming: 3 bases; J trimming: 10 bases; junction bases outside the gene matches: 4.

The CDR3 region is CASSPTGGTPEAFF. The DNA of the CDR3 is TGTGCCAGCAGTCCGACAGGGGGGACGCCTGAAGCTTTCTTT. The gene calls are TRBV28 and TRBJ1-1, with 9 bases lining up with TRBD1. The CDR3 length is 14 residues. CDR1 and CDR2 (germline): MDHEN, SYDVKM. Unmatched junction bases numbered 7, after V lost 5 bases and J lost 6 bases.

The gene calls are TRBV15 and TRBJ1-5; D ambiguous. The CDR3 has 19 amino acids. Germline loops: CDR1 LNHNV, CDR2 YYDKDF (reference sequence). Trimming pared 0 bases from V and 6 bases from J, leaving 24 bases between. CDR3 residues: CATSRDHAGPDLKRQPQHF. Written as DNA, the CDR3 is TGTGCCACCAGCAGAGATCACGCCGGCCCCGACCTCAAGCGTCAGCCCCAGCATTTT.

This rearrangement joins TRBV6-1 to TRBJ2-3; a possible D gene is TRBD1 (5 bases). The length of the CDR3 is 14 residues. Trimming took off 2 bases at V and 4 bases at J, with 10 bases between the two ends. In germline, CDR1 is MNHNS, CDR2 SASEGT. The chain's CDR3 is CASSEFQGSDTQYF. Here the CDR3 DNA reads TGTGCCAGCAGTGAATTCCAGGGCTCAGATACGCAGTATTTT.

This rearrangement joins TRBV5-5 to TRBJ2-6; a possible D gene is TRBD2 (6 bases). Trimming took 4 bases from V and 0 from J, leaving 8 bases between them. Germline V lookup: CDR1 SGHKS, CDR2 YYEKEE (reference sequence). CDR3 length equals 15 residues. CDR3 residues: CASSPGVSGANVLTF. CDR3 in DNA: TGTGCCAGCAGCCCGGGAGTCTCTGGGGCCAACGTCCTGACTTTC.

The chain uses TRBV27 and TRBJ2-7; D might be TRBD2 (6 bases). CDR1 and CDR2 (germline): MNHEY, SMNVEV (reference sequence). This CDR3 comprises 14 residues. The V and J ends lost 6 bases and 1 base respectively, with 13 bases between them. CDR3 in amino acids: CASSAGTGSYEQYF. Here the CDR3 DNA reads TGTGCCAGCAGCGCGGGGACTGGATCCTACGAGCAGTACTTC.

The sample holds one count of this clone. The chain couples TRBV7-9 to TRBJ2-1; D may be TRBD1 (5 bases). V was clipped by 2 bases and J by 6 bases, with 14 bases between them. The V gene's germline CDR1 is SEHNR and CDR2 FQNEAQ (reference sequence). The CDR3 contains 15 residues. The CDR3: CASSLQGLAGNEQFF. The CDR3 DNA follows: TGTGCCAGCAGCTTACAGGGTTTAGCAGGCAATGAGCAGTTCTTC. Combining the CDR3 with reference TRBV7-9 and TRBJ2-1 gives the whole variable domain DTGVSQNPRHKITKRGQNVTFRCDPISEHNRLYWYRQTLGQGPEFLTYFQNEAQLEKSRLLSDRFSAERPKGSFSTLEIQRTEQGDSAMYLCASSLQGLAGNEQFFGPGTRLTVL.